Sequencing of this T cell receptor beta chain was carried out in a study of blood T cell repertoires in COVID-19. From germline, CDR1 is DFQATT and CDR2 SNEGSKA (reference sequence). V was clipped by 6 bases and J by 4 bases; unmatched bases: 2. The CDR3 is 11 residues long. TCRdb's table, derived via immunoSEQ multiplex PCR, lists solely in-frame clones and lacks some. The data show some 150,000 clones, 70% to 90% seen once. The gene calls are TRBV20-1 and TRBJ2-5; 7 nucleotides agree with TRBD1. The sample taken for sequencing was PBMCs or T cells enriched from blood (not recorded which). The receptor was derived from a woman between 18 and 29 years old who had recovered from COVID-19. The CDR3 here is CSARQGETQYF. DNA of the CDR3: TGCAGTGCAAGACAGGGAGAGACCCAGTACTTC.